These 5 T cell receptor beta chains originate from one sample sequenced in a study of HIV-infected children after antiretroviral therapy interruption. The TCR library was built from RNA with a 3' RACE protocol and unique molecular identifiers. TCRdb fed the 3' RACE reads into MiXCR, producing one record per CDR3 protein. The sample contains 30,000 to 40,000 distinct CDR3 sequences, about 6% of which appear only once. The treatment: PENTA 11 planned treatment interruption arm or continuous ART arm. The input for sequencing was CD45RA+ CD4+ T cells from PBMCs, pooled from several time points, taken from a donor given antiretroviral therapy, either interrupted or continuous. As to subset: naive CD4+ CD45RA+ CD45RO- T cells. These receptors were taken from a pool of human donors with HIV.

The genes are TRBV11-2 and TRBJ2-1; a weak D match, TRBD2 (5 bases). Germline CDR1 SGHAT, CDR2 FQNNGV. CDR3 length equals 15 residues. Deletions cut 5 bases from V and 2 bases from J, with 13 bases between. The CDR3 loop reads CASSPETGTYNEQFF. In nucleotides, the CDR3 is TGTGCCAGCAGCCCCGAGACCGGGACCTACAATGAGCAGTTCTTC.

This clonotype is labeled medium-sized. V is TRBV13 and J is TRBJ2-7; D is uncertain. The CDR3 extends over 11 amino acids. Germline V gene sequence: CDR1 PRHDT, CDR2 FYEKMQ (reference sequence). V gave up 8 bases and J gave up 10 bases, with 15 bases separating them. The CDR3 nucleotides read TGTGCCAGCTCTCTCCCCTATGAACAGTACTTC. This sequence encodes CASSLPYEQYF.

V gene TRBV6-5 combines with J gene TRBJ2-1, with TRBD2 as a possible D gene (7 bases). CDR1 MNHEY and CDR2 SVGAGI come from the germline V gene. This CDR3 has 13 amino acids. The V and J ends lost 6 bases and 8 bases respectively, with 14 bases between them. The CDR3 sequence: CASRGGGNHEQFF. The CDR3 region has the DNA TGTGCCAGCAGAGGGGGGGGGAACCATGAGCAGTTCTTC.

This clonotype has ten or more counts. V usage is TRBV6-5 and J usage is TRBJ2-3, with TRBD2 matching 7 bases. Germline CDR1 reads MNHEY; CDR2 reads SVGAGI. Trimming at V came to 6 bases and at J to 4 bases, leaving 16 bases not matched to a gene. The CDR3 covers 17 residues. CDR3: CASSRHSDSRGADTQYF. DNA of the CDR3: TGTGCCAGCAGCCGTCACTCCGACAGCCGGGGGGCAGATACGCAGTATTTT.

On this clonotype itself: The junction does not match germline at one end; this may be a read error. V is TRBV12-3 or TRBV12-4 and J is TRBJ2-5; D might be TRBD1 (6 bases). The CDR3 spans 14 residues. The CDR3 protein is CASSLEGHQDTQYF. The CDR3 coding sequence is TGTGCAAGCAGCTTAGAGGGACACCAAGACACCCAGTACTTT.